This T cell receptor beta chain was sequenced for a study of blood T cell repertoires in COVID-19. Study summary: Specimens from acute and convalescent COVID-19 originated in the United States, Italy and Spain.

CDR3 length equals 12 residues. V shed 8 bases and J shed 8 bases, with 13 bases lying between them. Germline V gene sequence: CDR1 MRHNA, CDR2 SNTAGT. Original analysis: How many nucleated cells were present was estimated from reference gene primer amplification. The assay was immunoSEQ multiplex PCR, and TCRdb's table has in-frame clones only and misses some. V and J calls plus clone size are reproduced from that table; the DNA served to infer D and trimming. The table records 150,000 to 200,000 clones, roughly 85% of them present only once. The table lists this clone with a count of one. The J gene is TRBJ1-5, the V gene TRBV6-4; D remains unclear. The clonotype comes from a woman aged 30 to 39 with acute or convalescent COVID-19. The sample consisted of peripheral blood. In DNA, the CDR3 is TGTGCCAGCGGTAGTGCGTTCGAGCCCCAGCATTTT. This gives the protein CASGSAFEPQHF.